A single sample gave rise to the 28 T cell receptor beta chains below, sequenced in a study of T cell responses to AZD1222 COVID-19 vaccine. Here immunoSEQ multiplex PCR was the method, and the copy in TCRdb shows in-frame clones only, minus some. This sample carries 84,000 or so clones, 90% of them seen once, and the ten largest clones take 2.5% to 4%. Sequenced here: peripheral blood, sampled 28 days after the second AZD1222 dose. The receptors come from an adult who received the AZD1222 COVID-19 vaccine.

Remarks on this clone: Other nucleotide sequences from this sample produce the same CDR3. This rearrangement joins TRBV11-3 to TRBJ1-1; D call uncertain. Looked up from germline, CDR1 is SGHNT and CDR2 is YENEEA. This CDR3 spans 13 amino acids. The V end lost 0 bases, the J end lost 1 base, and 3 bases lay between the germline ends. The DNA for the CDR3 is TGTGCCAGCAGCTTAGACTCGAACACTGAAGCTTTCTTT. It codes for CASSLDSNTEAFF.

The J gene is TRBJ2-7, the V gene TRBV11-3, with a tentative D call TRBD2 (6 bases). V was shortened by 5 bases and J by 6 bases, with 11 bases between the two germline ends. The CDR3 totals 12 residues. Per germline, CDR1 SGHNT and CDR2 YENEEA. This chain's CDR3 is CASSQAGSEQYF. CDR3 DNA: TGTGCCAGCAGCCAAGCGGGCTCCGAGCAGTACTTC.

In DNA, the CDR3 is TGTGCCAGCAGTTTTTCAGCAGGGCAGCCCCAGCATTTT. The encoded protein is CASSFSAGQPQHF. V is TRBV6-5 and J is TRBJ1-5; D perhaps matches TRBD1 (5 bases). The V end lost 4 bases, the J end lost 7 bases, and 11 bases lay between the germline ends. The CDR3 contains 13 residues. In germline, CDR1 is MNHEY, CDR2 SVGAGI.

The chain combines TRBV7-3 with TRBJ1-1; unclear D gene. The CDR3 runs to 14 residues. Looked up from germline, CDR1 is SGHTA and CDR2 is FQGTGA. V was clipped by 2 bases and J by 1 base, with 8 bases between them. CDR3 DNA: TGTGCCAGCAGCTTAGCGGCAGAGAACACTGAAGCTTTCTTT. Protein: CASSLAAENTEAFF.

The V call is TRBV11-2, the J call TRBJ2-2; TRBD1 might be the D (6 bases). With 5 bases removed from V and 10 bases from J, the gap between germline ends came to 17 bases. The CDR3 runs 14 residues. Germline V gene data show CDR1 as SGHAT and CDR2 as FQNNGV. CDR3 protein: CASSLMTGEKELFF. CDR3 DNA sequence: TGTGCCAGCAGCCTGATGACAGGAGAGAAGGAGCTGTTTTTT.

V and J are TRBV30 and TRBJ1-5; 8 bases agree with TRBD1. In germline, CDR1 is GTSNPN, CDR2 SVGIG (reference sequence). V dropped 1 base and J dropped 7; count of bases not matched to a gene: 3. The CDR3 sequence is 13 residues long. CDR3 nucleotide sequence: TGTGCCTGGAGTGGGCAGGGGGCCCAGCCCCAGCATTTT. It codes for CAWSGQGAQPQHF.

The V gene is TRBV5-6, the J gene TRBJ1-3, with no clear D. The CDR3 sequence is 13 residues long. Trimming took 6 bases from V and 3 from J, leaving 10 bases between them. Germline values: CDR1 SGHDT, CDR2 YYEEEE. The DNA for the CDR3 is TGTGCCAGCACCCAAGTAGGTGGAAACACCATATATTTT. Its translation is CASTQVGGNTIYF.

This rearrangement joins TRBV12-3 or TRBV12-4 to TRBJ2-1; TRBD2 matches at 10 bases. The CDR3 is made up of 13 amino acids. V was clipped by 10 bases and J by 6 bases; unmatched bases: 6. In nucleotides, the CDR3 is TGTGCCACTAGCGGGAGTGTTCTCAATGAGCAGTTCTTC. It is translated as CATSGSVLNEQFF.

This chain joins TRBV5-4 and TRBJ1-6; TRBD1 matches at 7 bases. CDR3 length: 14 residues. Trimming took 4 bases from V and 7 from J; bases not matched to a gene: 5. Germline V gene lookup returns CDR1 SGHNT and CDR2 YYREEE (reference sequence). The CDR3 sequence: CASSPDRLNSPLHF. The CDR3 nucleotides are TGTGCCAGCAGCCCGGACAGGCTCAATTCACCCCTCCACTTT.

The chain uses TRBV5-1 and TRBJ2-1; 11 bases map to TRBD2. The junction had 3 bases not matched to a gene; V was cut back by 0 bases and J by 7 bases. The CDR3 has 15 amino acids. Germline loops: CDR1 SGHRS, CDR2 YFSETQ. The CDR3 sequence: CASSLVLAGDNEQFF. CDR3 sequence (DNA): TGCGCCAGCAGCTTGGTACTAGCGGGGGATAATGAGCAGTTCTTC.

V is TRBV11-2 and J is TRBJ2-5, with 10 nucleotides matching TRBD1. The ends lost 0 bases at V and 9 bases at J; junction bases unmatched: 4. The CDR3 runs to 14 residues. CDR1 is SGHAT and CDR2 is FQNNGV in the germline V gene. The CDR3 DNA follows: TGTGCCAGCAGCTTAGATCAGGACAGGGGGTCCCAGTACTTC. Amino acid sequence: CASSLDQDRGSQYF.

The chain has TRBV30 and TRBJ1-4; D not certain. There are 12 residues in the CDR3. Trimming cost V 3 bases and J 11 bases, with 13 bases left between them. The germline V gene has CDR1 GTSNPN and CDR2 SVGIG (reference sequence). The CDR3 coding sequence is TGTGCCTGGAGCCCCACAAAAGGGAAACTGTTTTTT. Its translation is CAWSPTKGKLFF. The full variable domain, its missing parts supplied by reference TRBV30 and TRBJ1-4, is SQTIHQWPATLVQPVGSPLSLECTVEGTSNPNLYWYRQAAGRGLQLLFYSVGIGQISSEVPQNLSASRPQDRQFILSSKKLLLSDSGFYLCAWSPTKGKLFFGSGTQLSVL.

The chain carries TRBV5-1 and TRBJ2-3, with a tentative D call TRBD2 (7 bases). Germline CDR1 is SGHRS and CDR2 is YFSETQ. Trimming cost V 2 bases and J 4 bases, with 11 bases left between them. This CDR3 spans 14 amino acids. In nucleotides, the CDR3 is TGCGCCAGCAGCTTTGCGGGGGCATCAGATACGCAGTATTTT. This sequence encodes CASSFAGASDTQYF. Looking up the rest from reference TRBV5-1 and TRBJ2-3 gives the full variable domain: KAGVTQTPRYLIKTRGQQVTLSCSPISGHRSVSWYQQTPGQGLQFLFEYFSETQRNKGNFPGRFSGRQFSNSRSEMNVSTLELGDSALYLCASSFAGASDTQYFGPGTRLTVL.

The J gene is TRBJ1-2, the V gene TRBV18; D remains unclear. Trimming removed 0 bases at V and 3 bases at J, with 8 bases between. Germline V gives CDR1 KGHSH, CDR2 LQKENI. This CDR3 contains 14 residues. The CDR3 DNA follows: TGTGCCAGCTCACCACCGTTGGCTGACTATGGCTACACCTTC. This translates into CASSPPLADYGYTF.

In its sample, this clone was seen once. This chain joins TRBV6-1 and TRBJ1-2; D is uncertain. Per germline, CDR1 MNHNS and CDR2 SASEGT. The CDR3 runs to 15 residues. The V end was cut by 0 bases, the J end by 2 bases, with 10 bases between. This CDR3 is CASSEAGRSNYGYTF. In DNA form, the CDR3 reads TGTGCCAGCAGTGAAGCGGGTCGGTCGAACTATGGCTACACCTTC.

The rearrangement joins TRBV5-1 to TRBJ2-3; D might be TRBD2 (6 bases). V dropped 8 bases and J dropped 2 bases, with 15 bases sitting between them. The CDR3 is made up of 14 amino acids. Germline CDR1 is SGHRS and CDR2 is YFSETQ. CDR3 protein: CASNTGEFTDTQYF. CDR3 DNA: TGCGCCAGTAACACGGGGGAGTTCACAGATACGCAGTATTTT.

V gene TRBV7-3 combines with J gene TRBJ2-3, with D maybe TRBD1 (6 bases). CDR3 length: 15 residues. Trimming cost V 0 bases and J 4 bases, with 11 bases left between them. CDR1 and CDR2 from the germline V gene are SGHTA and FQGTGA. The CDR3 DNA is TGTGCCAGCAGCTTAACTCCAGGGGCCGCAGATACGCAGTATTTT. Amino acid sequence: CASSLTPGAADTQYF.

Points on this clone: Germline and junction disagree at one end, which may indicate a read error. The chain uses TRBV18 and TRBJ1-2, with 9 positions matching TRBD1. CDR1 is KGHSH, CDR2 LQKENI, per germline. The CDR3 covers 13 residues. CDR3 nucleotides: TGTGCCAGCTCTCCACAGGGGGCGGATGGCTACACCTTC. Translation: CASSPQGADGYTF.

CDR3 protein: CASSHADRGGETQYF. The CDR3 DNA reads TGCGCCAGCAGCCACGCCGACAGGGGGGGAGAGACCCAGTACTTC. The V call is TRBV5-1, the J call TRBJ2-5; 9 bases agree with TRBD1. The germline V gene encodes CDR1 SGHRS and CDR2 YFSETQ. There are 15 residues in the CDR3. V trimming: 4 bases; J trimming: 4 bases; junction bases outside the gene matches: 8.

The chain recombines TRBV6-7 with TRBJ1-5; D is possibly TRBD1 (6 bases). TRBV6-7 is placed among ORFs of uncertain function. Trimming took off 4 bases at V and 0 bases at J, with 10 bases between the two ends. CDR3 length: 15 amino acids. As DNA, the CDR3 is TGTGCCAGCAGTTCTTACAGGGTTAGCAATCAGCCCCAGCATTTT. Its translation: CASSSYRVSNQPQHF.

This chain joins TRBV5-1 and TRBJ1-5; D call uncertain. CDR3 length equals 15 residues. Between the trimmed V and J ends, which lost 4 bases and 1 base, there was a span of 12 bases. Germline V gene data show CDR1 as SGHRS and CDR2 as YFSETQ. The CDR3 loop is CASSPAPSSNQPQHF. CDR3 bases: TGCGCCAGCAGCCCGGCCCCTTCGAGCAATCAGCCCCAGCATTTT. Complete variable domain (other parts from reference TRBV5-1 and TRBJ1-5): KAGVTQTPRYLIKTRGQQVTLSCSPISGHRSVSWYQQTPGQGLQFLFEYFSETQRNKGNFPGRFSGRQFSNSRSEMNVSTLELGDSALYLCASSPAPSSNQPQHFGDGTRLSIL.

V is TRBV19 and J is TRBJ2-2, with D tentatively TRBD1 or TRBD2 (5 bases each). V was shortened by 7 bases and J by 5 bases, with 17 bases between the two germline ends. This CDR3 region has 15 residues. Germline V lookup: CDR1 LNHDA, CDR2 SQIVND (reference sequence). CDR3 loop: CASNQPGRRTGELFF. Here the CDR3 DNA reads TGTGCCAGTAACCAGCCGGGACGAAGGACCGGGGAGCTGTTTTTT.

The chain has TRBV27 and TRBJ1-1; D unclear. CDR3 length: 14 residues. The V gene's germline CDR1 is MNHEY and CDR2 SMNVEV (reference sequence). The V end lost 5 bases, the J end lost 1 base, and 11 bases lay between the germline ends. The CDR3 region is CASSSLVSNTEAFF. In DNA, the CDR3 is TGTGCCAGCAGTAGTTTGGTCTCGAACACTGAAGCTTTCTTT.

This clone was detected once. The chain joins TRBV7-9 to TRBJ1-1; D is undetermined. The CDR3 runs 15 residues. Germline V gives CDR1 SEHNR, CDR2 FQNEAQ (reference sequence). V was cut by 4 bases and J by 1 base, with 13 bases left in between. The CDR3 spells CASSSQRLANTEAFF. The DNA of the CDR3 is TGTGCCAGCAGCTCACAGCGATTAGCGAACACTGAAGCTTTCTTT.

The chain recombines TRBV30 with TRBJ1-4; 7 positions agree with TRBD1. The CDR3 contains 11 residues. Germline V CDR1 and CDR2: GTSNPN, SVGIG (reference sequence). Trimming at V came to 7 bases and at J to 7 bases, leaving 3 bases not matched to a gene. The CDR3 protein is CAYYRGEKLFF. The CDR3 nucleotides read TGTGCCTATTACAGGGGTGAAAAACTGTTTTTT.

The chain carries TRBV7-2 and TRBJ1-1; tentatively, D is TRBD1 (5 bases). This CDR3 comprises 16 residues. Trimming took 5 bases from V and 3 from J, leaving 19 bases between them. Germline loops: CDR1 SGHTA, CDR2 FQGNSA. CDR3 region: CASSPRDALGDTEAFF. In DNA form, the CDR3 reads TGTGCCAGCAGCCCCCGGGACGCGTTGGGGGACACTGAAGCTTTCTTT.

This clone was detected a few times. The chain recombines TRBV11-3 with TRBJ2-2, with a possible D match to TRBD2 (6 bases). V was cut by 2 bases and J by 5 bases, with 12 bases left in between. Germline V gives CDR1 SGHNT, CDR2 YENEEA. This CDR3 has 15 residues. The CDR3 DNA sequence: TGTGCCAGCAGCTTAAGAACAGGAGGGACCGGGGAGCTGTTTTTT. Residues: CASSLRTGGTGELFF.

This clone showed up just a few times. CDR3 coding DNA: TGTGCCTGGGCTACGCAAATCCGACAGTCGAACACTGAAGCTTTCTTT. It specifies CAWATQIRQSNTEAFF. This rearrangement joins TRBV30 to TRBJ1-1, with D possibly TRBD1 on 5 matching bases. V was trimmed by 5 bases and J by 1 base, leaving 20 bases between them. The CDR3 length is 16 residues. From germline, CDR1 is GTSNPN and CDR2 SVGIG (reference sequence).